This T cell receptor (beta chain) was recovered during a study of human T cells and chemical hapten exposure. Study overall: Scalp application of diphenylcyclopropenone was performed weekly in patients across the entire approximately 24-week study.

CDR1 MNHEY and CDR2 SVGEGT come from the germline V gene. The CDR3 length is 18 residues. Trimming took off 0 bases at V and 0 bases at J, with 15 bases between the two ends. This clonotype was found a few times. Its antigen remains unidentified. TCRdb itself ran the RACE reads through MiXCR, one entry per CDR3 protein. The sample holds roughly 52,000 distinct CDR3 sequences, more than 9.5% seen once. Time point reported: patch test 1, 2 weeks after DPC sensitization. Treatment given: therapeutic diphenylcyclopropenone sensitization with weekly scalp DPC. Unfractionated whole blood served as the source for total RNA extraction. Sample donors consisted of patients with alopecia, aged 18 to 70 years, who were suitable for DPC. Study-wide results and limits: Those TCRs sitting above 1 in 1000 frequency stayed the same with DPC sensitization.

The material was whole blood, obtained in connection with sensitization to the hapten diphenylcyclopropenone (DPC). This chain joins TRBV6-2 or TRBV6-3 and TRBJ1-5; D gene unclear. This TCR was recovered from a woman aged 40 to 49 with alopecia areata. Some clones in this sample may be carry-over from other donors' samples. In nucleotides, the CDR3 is TGTGCCAGCAGTTACTCGAACCCGGGTGGATATAGCAATCAGCCCCAGCATTTT. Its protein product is CASSYSNPGGYSNQPQHF.